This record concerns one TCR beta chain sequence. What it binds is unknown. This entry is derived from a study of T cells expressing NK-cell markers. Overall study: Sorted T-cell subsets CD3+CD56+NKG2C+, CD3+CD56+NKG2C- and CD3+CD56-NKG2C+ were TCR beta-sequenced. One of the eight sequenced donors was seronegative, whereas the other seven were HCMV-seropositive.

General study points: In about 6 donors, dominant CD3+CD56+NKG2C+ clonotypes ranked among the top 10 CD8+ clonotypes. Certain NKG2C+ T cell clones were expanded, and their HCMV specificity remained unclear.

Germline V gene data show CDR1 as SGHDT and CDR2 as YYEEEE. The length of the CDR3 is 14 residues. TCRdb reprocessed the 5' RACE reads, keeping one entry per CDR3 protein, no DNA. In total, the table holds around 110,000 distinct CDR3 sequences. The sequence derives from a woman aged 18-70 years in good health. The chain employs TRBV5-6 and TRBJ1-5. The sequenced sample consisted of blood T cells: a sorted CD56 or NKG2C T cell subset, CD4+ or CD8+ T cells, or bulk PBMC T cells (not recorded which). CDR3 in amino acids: CASSLAGLDQPQHF.